This T cell receptor beta chain was captured by sequencing in a study of vaccination and CD4 T cells after COVID-19. Study-wide results and caveats: The cohort comprised relatively few convalescent patients, and no early post-infection timepoints were analyzed.

Oncomine TCR Beta short-read sequencing was applied to DNA from cultured CD4+ T cells. TCRdb called the PCR reads again in MiXCR, with one record for every CDR3 protein. This table holds roughly 15,000 distinct CDR3 sequences, more than 55% found once. As regards this clonotype: Antigen unknown.

Treatment specified: roughly 11-day PBMC culture with coronavirus spike peptide pools or control peptides (ViraFEST assay). V lost 2 bases and J 7 bases, leaving 24 bases between the germline ends. The CDR3 totals 17 residues. In germline, CDR1 is MGHDK, CDR2 SYGVNS. The sequence came from a human donor who had recovered from COVID-19. V gene TRBV25-1 combines with J gene TRBJ2-7; weak D call: TRBD1 (6 bases). Sequencing input: CD4+ T cells from blood, cultured in vitro. The CDR3 is CASSESGGSVLWREQYF. The DNA for the CDR3 is TGTGCCAGCAGTGAAAGTGGGGGCAGTGTCCTTTGGAGAGAGCAGTACTTC.